The entry below describes one TCR beta chain. The data originate from a study of T cell responses to AZD1222 COVID-19 vaccine. Method: immunoSEQ multiplex PCR; TCRdb's copy keeps in-frame clones and lacks some. The sample contains about 180,000 clones, roughly 88% of which appear only once. Germline V gene lookup returns CDR1 SGHDT and CDR2 YYEEEE. The CDR3 length is 14 residues. Trimming took off 0 bases at V and 7 bases at J, with 13 bases between the two ends. The source is an adult in good health. The starting material was peripheral blood, obtained on day 0 of AZD1222 vaccination. The V gene is TRBV5-6, the J gene TRBJ1-2; D possibly corresponds to TRBD1 (6 bases). Here the CDR3 DNA reads TGTGCCAGCAGCTTGGACGCAGGGGCTGGTGGCTACACCTTC. Translated, it gives CASSLDAGAGGYTF.